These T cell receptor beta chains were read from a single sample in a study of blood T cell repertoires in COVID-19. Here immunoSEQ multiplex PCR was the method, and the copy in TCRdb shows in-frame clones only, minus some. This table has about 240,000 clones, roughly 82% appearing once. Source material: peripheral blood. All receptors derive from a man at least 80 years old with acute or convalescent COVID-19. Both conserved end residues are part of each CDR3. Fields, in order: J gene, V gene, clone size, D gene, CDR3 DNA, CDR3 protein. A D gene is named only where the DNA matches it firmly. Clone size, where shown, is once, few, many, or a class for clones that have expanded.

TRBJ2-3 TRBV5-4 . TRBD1 TGTGCCAGCAGTCTCGGACAGGGGCGGTGGGATACGCAGTATTTT CASSLGQGRWDTQYF
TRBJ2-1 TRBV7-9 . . TGTGCCAGCAGCCTACCTAACGGGAGTACCTACAATGAGCAGTTCTTC CASSLPNGSTYNEQFF
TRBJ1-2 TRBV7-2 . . TGTGCCAGCAGCCCCTTGGGCTTGAACTATGGCTACACCTTC CASSPLGLNYGYTF
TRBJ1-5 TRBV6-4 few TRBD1 TGTGCCAGCAAAGGTGGGCAATACAGAGGGGGCGGGTGGAGCAATCAGCCCCAGCATTTT CASKGGQYRGGGWSNQPQHF
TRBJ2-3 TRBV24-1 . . TGTGCCACCAGTGACCTCCGGGACACTAGCACAGATACGCAGTATTTT CATSDLRDTSTDTQYF
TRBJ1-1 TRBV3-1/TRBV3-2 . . TGTGCCAGCGGGGAGGGCCTCGGAATGACGAACACTGAAGCTTTCTTT CASGEGLGMTNTEAFF
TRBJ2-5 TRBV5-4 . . TGTGCCAGCAGCCCCCGCGGAGGAGGGGAGACCCAGTACTTC CASSPRGGGETQYF
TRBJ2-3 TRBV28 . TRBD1 TGTGCCAGCAGTACAGGGGCAGATACGCAGTATTTT CASSTGADTQYF
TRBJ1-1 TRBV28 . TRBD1 TGTGCCAGCATAATTAGGACAGGGATGAACACTGAAGCTTTCTTT CASIIRTGMNTEAFF
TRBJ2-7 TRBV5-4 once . TGTGCCAGCAGTCGAGACGGGGGATCCTACGAGCAGTACTTC CASSRDGGSYEQYF
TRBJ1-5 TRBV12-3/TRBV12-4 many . TGTGCCAGCGCCCGCGGAGGCAATCAGCCCCAGCATTTT CASARGGNQPQHF
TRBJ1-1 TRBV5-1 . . TGCGCCAGCAGCCTGTCGGGGGGTGGCACTGAAGCTTTCTTT CASSLSGGGTEAFF
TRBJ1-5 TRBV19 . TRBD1 TGTGCCAGTAGTACCCCCAGAGGGGGCAGTCATTCCTATCGGCATTTT CASSTPRGGSHSYRHF
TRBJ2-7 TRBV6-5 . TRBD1 TGTGCCAGCAGCTCAACGACAGGGCTAAGCGAGCAGTACTTC CASSSTTGLSEQYF
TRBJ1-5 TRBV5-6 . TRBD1 TGTGCCAGCAGCTCTTTCGACAGGGGGCTTAACAATCAGCCCCAGCATTTT CASSSFDRGLNNQPQHF
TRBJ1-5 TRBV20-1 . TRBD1 TGCAGTGCTAGTGAATCGGACAGGGTGAATCAGCCCCAGCATTTT CSASESDRVNQPQHF
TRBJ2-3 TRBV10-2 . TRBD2 TGCGCCAGCAGTAGCGGGGGGCAGACAGATACGCAGTATTTT CASSSGGQTDTQYF
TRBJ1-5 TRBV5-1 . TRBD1 TGCGCCAGCAGCGAAGGGACAGGGGGCAATCAGCCCCAGCATTTT CASSEGTGGNQPQHF
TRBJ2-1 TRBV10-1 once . TGCGCCAGCAGTGAAGGGGGAATTCCCGATGAGCAGTTCTTC CASSEGGIPDEQFF
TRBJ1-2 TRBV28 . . TGTGCCAGCAGCCTTCAGGGCAGCGGCTACACCTTC CASSLQGSGYTF
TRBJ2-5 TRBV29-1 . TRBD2 TGCAGCGTTGAACTAGCGGGAGGTGCGGAGACCCAGTACTTC CSVELAGGAETQYF
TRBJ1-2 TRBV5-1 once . TGCGCCAGCAGCTACCGGACGGGGAACTATGGCTACACCTTC CASSYRTGNYGYTF
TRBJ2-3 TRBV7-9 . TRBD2 TGTGCCAGCAGCTTAGTCGGACTAGCGGGGGGCCGTTCAGATACGCAGTATTTT CASSLVGLAGGRSDTQYF
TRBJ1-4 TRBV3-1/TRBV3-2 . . TGTGCCAGCAGCCAAGAAGGAGTCAGGGCCTTGAAAAAACTGTTTTTT CASSQEGVRALKKLFF
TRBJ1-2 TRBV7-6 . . TGTGCCAGCAGCTCCGCGGGGGGTCGAGGAGAAGGCTACACCTTC CASSSAGGRGEGYTF
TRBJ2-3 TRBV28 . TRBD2 TGTGCCAGCAGTACTAGCGGGGACACGGCGGATACGCAGTATTTT CASSTSGDTADTQYF
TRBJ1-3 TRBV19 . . TGTGCCAGTACCCCTTACGCACAGTCGCTTAGAAACACCATATATTTT CASTPYAQSLRNTIYF
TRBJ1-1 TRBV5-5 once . TGTGCCAGCAGCCCGGAAACCGGGAGAACTGAAGCTTTCTTT CASSPETGRTEAFF
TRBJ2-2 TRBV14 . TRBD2 TGTGCCAGCAGCCCTCCGGGACTAAGCACCGGGGAGCTGTTTTTT CASSPPGLSTGELFF
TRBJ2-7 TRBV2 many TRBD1 TGTGCCAGCAGTTCCGGGACAGGGGGCGAGCAGTACTTC CASSSGTGGEQYF